This T cell receptor (beta chain) was sequenced for a study of T cell responses to AZD1222 COVID-19 vaccine. About this clone itself: Its antigen remains unidentified.

Germline-derived CDR1 and CDR2 are MNHNY and SVGAGI (reference sequence). V gave up 3 bases and J gave up 4 bases, with 13 bases separating them. This CDR3 is 15 amino acids long. Study-level findings and limits: Donors, mostly white British, included more females; clonal diversity was possibly underestimated.

Repertoires were generated with immunoSEQ multiplex PCR, while TCRdb's copy carries only in-frame clones and drops some. The sample holds under 150,000 clones, approximately 91% seen once. The chain recombines TRBV6-6 with TRBJ1-3, with D hard to call. This receptor was obtained from an adult in good health. This specimen consisted of peripheral blood, obtained on day 0 of AZD1222 vaccination. This CDR3 reads CASSYGEGYGNTIYF. The CDR3 nucleotides read TGTGCCAGCAGTTATGGGGAAGGGTACGGAAACACCATATATTTT.